This T cell receptor beta chain was found in a study of blood T cell repertoires in COVID-19. CDR1 is LGHNA and CDR2 is YSLEER in the germline V gene. The ends were cut back, 1 base at V and 7 bases at J, with 17 bases in the middle. CDR3 length equals 17 residues. Participants had their cohort set by participant-reported clinical history. Methods used by the authors: Amplification from reference gene primers served as the basis for estimated nucleated cell counts. Sequencing used immunoSEQ multiplex PCR; TCRdb keeps in-frame clones, though not all of them. Clone size and V and J calls were adopted from that table, with D and trimming inferred from the DNA. The sample carries 250,000 or so clones, around nine tenths recorded once.

Material for sequencing was PBMCs or T cells enriched from blood (not recorded which). This sequence joins TRBV4-3 and TRBJ1-6; D not resolved. The TCR originated in a woman under 30 who had recovered from COVID-19. The CDR3 sequence is CASSQVVVAGLNSPLHF. The CDR3 nucleotides read TGCGCCAGCAGCCAAGTCGTTGTGGCAGGATTGAATTCACCCCTCCACTTT.